The clone carrying this T cell receptor beta chain was seen a few times. The antigen is unknown. CDR1 SGHRS and CDR2 YFSETQ come from the germline V gene. This CDR3 region has 14 residues. Between the trimmed V and J ends, which lost 5 bases and 5 bases, there was a span of 16 bases. This specimen belongs to a study of cytomegalovirus exposure and HLA in healthy donors. Findings and limits, study-wide: Likely technical artifact: a cluster of highly shared sequence variants. A prior analysis recorded that most TCR beta V segments were productive about 87% or about 30% of the time.

PCR primers comprised 60 Vbeta and 13 Jbeta primers. The data were produced by immunoSEQ multiplex PCR, yet TCRdb's version contains in-frame clones alone and is incomplete. Of roughly 130,000 clones in the sample, 80% were seen once. The TCR comes from a man in his forties or fifties in good health and CMV-seronegative. The chain combines TRBV5-1 with TRBJ1-1, with D perhaps matching TRBD1 (5 bases). The sample consisted of PBMCs. CDR3 in amino acids: CASSGNPGRTEAFF. The DNA of the CDR3 is TGCGCCAGCAGTGGGAACCCAGGGCGTACTGAAGCTTTCTTT.